This T cell receptor beta chain emerged from a study of blood T cells in healthy people across ages. Turning to the study itself: Capturing about one barcoded beta molecule per two T cells was achieved by template switching.

The authors ran a second PCR of 7 to 11 cycles using a sample-barcoded 5' primer and a J-beta primer mix. The study obtained at least 3 million CDR3-containing paired-end reads from every sample. Via MiXCR, TCRdb re-called the 5' RACE reads, giving one row per CDR3 protein. Of 1.5 million to 2 million distinct CDR3 sequences in the sample, 28% were seen once. The CDR3 contains 16 residues. Germline CDR1 reads SEHNR; CDR2 reads FQNEAQ (reference sequence). Trimming took off 6 bases at V and 0 bases at J, with 17 bases between the two ends. This TCR derives from a woman in her twenties or thirties in good health. This chain links TRBV7-9 with TRBJ1-2; the D gene is possibly TRBD1 (6 bases). Specimen: blood. The CDR3 region has the DNA TGTGCCAGCAGAAAATCTGGGGGCTCCACTAACTATGGCTACACCTTC. Amino acid sequence: CASRKSGGSTNYGYTF.